This TCR beta chain was sequenced in a study of T-cell memory formation after mild COVID-19. TCRdb re-called the 5' RACE reads through MiXCR, storing one row per CDR3 protein. This sample carries tens of thousands of distinct CDR3 sequences, 16% of them seen once, and the ten largest clones take about 31%. General study points: Day 15 to 85 contractors were CD4/CD8 balanced; later expanders leaned CD4+. Shrinking CD4+ clones were chiefly CM and EM; CD8+ ones were chiefly EMRA.

The CDR3 is made up of 17 amino acids. Trimming took 2 bases from V and 5 from J, leaving 23 bases between them. CDR1 is SGHRS, CDR2 YFSETQ, per germline. A remark on this clonotype: No antigen is known for it.

The sample taken for sequencing was PBMCs or a T cell subset sorted from them (not recorded which). This clonotype originated in an adult woman who had mild COVID-19 (a few samples of this study predate the infection). Cell type and time point are not known. The chain employs TRBV5-1 and TRBJ2-7; no clear D. This CDR3 reads CASSFELHISPLDEQYF. CDR3 bases: TGCGCCAGCAGCTTTGAACTTCATATTAGCCCCCTCGACGAGCAGTACTTC.